This T cell receptor beta chain is drawn from a study of blood T cell repertoires in COVID-19. Study as a whole: PBMCs, B-cell-depleted T cells, or T cells provided the cDNA or gDNA that made up the material.

Ages ranged from about 18 to 89 years, with residence in some 25 US areas. Recovery among Cohort 3 donors was established by two negative PCRs, clearance, or symptom resolution. The CDR3 extends over 14 amino acids. Source study methods: Reference gene primer amplification gave estimated nucleated cell counts. Sequenced by immunoSEQ multiplex PCR; TCRdb stores in-frame clones only, minus some. The V and J calls and the clone size are those of that table, but D and trimming were determined from the DNA. Altogether some 400,000 clones are present, 80% to 90% being singletons, with the ten largest covering 0.9% to 1.2%.

The sequenced material came from PBMCs or T cells enriched from blood (not recorded which). V gene TRBV7-5 combines with J gene TRBJ2-1; the DNA was not compared with TRBD2, the D call given in the table. TRBV7-5 is a known pseudogene. This receptor was identified in a man aged 25 to 40 who had recovered from COVID-19. The CDR3 nucleotides read TGTGTCAGAAGCTTTGGGAGGGCCCGGAATGAGCAGTTCTTC. Protein sequence: CVRSFGRARNEQFF.